The entry that follows covers one T cell receptor (beta chain) sequence. These data belong to a study of shared clonotypes between healthy human individuals. Each donor was a Caucasian adult residing in Nashville, Tennessee. Original data processing: Sequence data from immunoSEQ were junction-only and lacked quality scores; consequently, filtering differed. Only in-frame clones appear in the TCRdb table, and some are missing; sequencing was by immunoSEQ multiplex PCR. Clone size and V and J calls were adopted from that table, with D and trimming inferred from the DNA. This sample yields about 1.5 million clones, of which roughly 98% are seen a single time; approximately 0.45% belongs to the top ten. Germline values: CDR1 SGHDN, CDR2 FVKESK. V lost 4 bases and J 4 bases, leaving 14 bases between the germline ends. This CDR3 is 16 amino acids long.

The specimen was naive CD4+ T cells sorted from blood. Subset meaning: CD45RA+ positively selected. The J gene is TRBJ2-6, the V gene TRBV14; D remains unclear. The clonotype originates from a man aged 30 to 39 in good health. As DNA, the CDR3 is TGTGCCAGCAGCCCCCTTGCTTCGATCGGGGCCAACGTCCTGACTTTC. Translation: CASSPLASIGANVLTF.